What follows describes a single T cell receptor (beta chain). The clone's antigen remains unknown. Base quality data are lacking; no much larger clone is found one base away. Taken from cysteine to phenylalanine, the CDR3 has 15 residues. The read is trimmed to its CDR3 DNA, 45 bases read in frame from base 1. Ends trimmed: V by 2 bases, J by 7 bases; bases unmatched to a gene: 8. The germline V gene (reference sequence) specifies MNHNY as CDR1 and SVGAGI as CDR2. At one collaborating source in Seattle, patients were enrolled during active infection and were followed longitudinally through the course of disease. Collaborating institutions collected whole blood in K2EDTA tubes following their own protocols. For TCRbeta analysis, collaborators shipped samples in one of three forms: frozen whole blood, isolated PBMCs, or DNA extracted from either of those sample types. TCRbeta CDR3 regions were amplified from genomic DNA by means of the immunoSEQ Assay, a bias-controlled multiplex PCR. The study's processing was this. The number of nucleated cells in each sample was estimated by amplification of reference gene primers within the assay. To quantify the absolute abundance of each unique TCRbeta CDR3 rearrangement, sequence reads were collapsed and filtered. For each sample, productive Simpson clonality was calculated by taking the square root of Simpson's diversity index across productive rearrangements. In TCRdb, the immuneACCESS table is reduced to in-frame sequences with V and J assigned. These tables do not hold every clone; where another copy was compared, an unresolved V gene accounts for under half, and the others remain unexplained. V, J and clone size derive from that table, while D and trimming were established from the DNA sequence. This sample is represented by about 150,000 clones; approximately 83% of them were singletons. Roughly an eighth of the sample lies in the top ten.

This sample is part of a study of blood T cell repertoires in COVID-19 (dated by TCRdb to the early 2020s). Concerning the study at large: Samples from collaborators originated in the United States, Italy and Spain and spanned both the acute and convalescent phases of COVID-19. Sample metadata almost always included a de-identified subject ID, COVID-19 status, age in years and sex. The dataset comprised deeply sampled blood TCRbeta repertoires from subjects exposed to, actively infected with, or recovered from COVID-19. Samples came from the ongoing ImmuneRACE study (first 160 participants) plus 1,254 subjects from 6 global collaborators. The material from the prospective study consisted of cDNA or gDNA derived from T cells, B-cell-depleted T cells, or PBMCs. Where available, HLA class I and class II types were taken from metadata supplied by the sample provider and were not determined by assay-based typing. The repertoires were released in a freely available public database meant as a resource for research on the immune response to SARS-CoV-2. What the study reported, not specific to this receptor: Clinical and demographic metadata were provided uncurated, with the amount varying by source and participant.

Rearrangement joined TRBV6-6 to TRBJ2-1; TRBD2 lines up with 7 middle nucleotides. The sample consisted of peripheral blood. The receptor's source is a woman aged 55-70 years with COVID-19, enrolled during active disease. The CDR3 region has the sequence CASSYMAGVGNEQFF. The nucleotide sequence is given as TGTGCCAGCAGTTACATGGCGGGAGTGGGAAATGAGCAGTTCTTC.